What follows are 30 T cell receptor beta chains derived from one specimen sequenced in a study of T cell changes during pregnancy in multiple sclerosis. Here immunoSEQ multiplex PCR was the method, and the copy in TCRdb shows in-frame clones only, minus some. The sample yields about 100,000 clones, more than 90% seen once. The sample here was peripheral blood, taken in the second trimester of pregnancy. These receptors were obtained from a female donor with multiple sclerosis, enrolled in a pregnancy study.

The CDR3 loop is CASSIRSLGGEGYTF. For the CDR3, the DNA is TGTGCCAGTAGTATCAGATCCTTGGGGGGAGAAGGCTACACCTTC. V usage is TRBV19 and J usage is TRBJ1-2; perhaps TRBD1 as D (5 bases). V lost 3 bases, J lost 8 bases, and 19 bases lay in between. Germline CDR1 LNHDA, CDR2 SQIVND (reference sequence). There are 15 residues in the CDR3. Based on the CDR3 plus reference TRBV19 and TRBJ1-2, the full variable domain is DGGITQSPKYLFRKEGQNVTLSCEQNLNHDAMYWYRQDPGQGLRLIYYSQIVNDFQKGDIAEGYSVSREKKESFPLTVTSAQKNPTAFYLCASSIRSLGGEGYTFGSGTRLTVV.

The V and J genes are TRBV7-8 and TRBJ1-2, with no clear D. Germline CDR1 and CDR2: SGHVS and FQNEAQ. The CDR3 has 14 residues. Between the trimmed V and J ends, which lost 1 base and 4 bases, there was a span of 10 bases. CDR3 sequence reads: CASSLEARGYGYTF. The DNA for the CDR3 is TGTGCCAGCAGCTTAGAAGCTCGGGGCTATGGCTACACCTTC.

The genes are TRBV5-1 and TRBJ1-1; 8 bases map to TRBD1. The germline gives CDR1 SGHRS, CDR2 YFSETQ. This CDR3 spans 16 amino acids. The trim removed 6 bases at V and 1 base at J, leaving 11 bases unmatched. The CDR3 sequence is CASKRAGGLGNTEAFF. Written as DNA, the CDR3 is TGCGCCAGCAAAAGGGCAGGGGGCTTGGGGAACACTGAAGCTTTCTTT. Filled out from reference TRBV5-1 and TRBJ1-1, the complete variable domain reads KAGVTQTPRYLIKTRGQQVTLSCSPISGHRSVSWYQQTPGQGLQFLFEYFSETQRNKGNFPGRFSGRQFSNSRSEMNVSTLELGDSALYLCASKRAGGLGNTEAFFGQGTRLTVV.

This sequence joins TRBV9 and TRBJ2-7; D remains unclear. The CDR3 totals 14 residues. Germline CDR1 SGDLS, CDR2 YYNGEE. V lost 3 bases, J lost 2 bases, and 12 bases lay in between. CDR3 coding DNA: TGTGCCAGCAGCGCGACTCCCCAGACCTACGAGCAGTACTTC. Protein: CASSATPQTYEQYF.

The V gene is TRBV6-4, the J gene TRBJ1-3; D is ambiguous. CDR1 and CDR2 from the germline V gene are MRHNA and SNTAGT. V was shortened by 7 bases and J by 4 bases, with 14 bases between the two germline ends. There are 14 residues in the CDR3. Here the CDR3 DNA reads TGTGCCAGCACAGGCCAGAAAGCCGGAAACACCATATATTTT. Its protein product is CASTGQKAGNTIYF.

This clone came up once. The chain couples TRBV28 to TRBJ2-1, with no clear D. Trimming removed 5 bases at V and 6 bases at J, with 14 bases between. This CDR3 spans 14 amino acids. CDR1 and CDR2 (germline): MDHEN, SYDVKM. The CDR3 nucleotides read TGTGCCAGCAGTCCTAGGCTCTCCCTCAATGAGCAGTTCTTC. Translated, it gives CASSPRLSLNEQFF.

This chain joins TRBV4-2 and TRBJ2-2; D remains unclear. V lost 4 bases and J lost 9, with 12 bases in between. The CDR3 runs to 13 residues. CDR1 LGHNA and CDR2 YNFKEQ come from the germline V gene. The DNA of the CDR3 is TGTGCCAGCAGCCCCCGGCGGCAAAGGGAGCTGTTTTTT. Translating gives CASSPRRQRELFF.

The rearrangement joins TRBV21-1 to TRBJ2-7; the table's D call, TRBD2, was not checked against the DNA. TRBV21-1 is marked as a pseudogene. CDR3 length equals 15 residues. The CDR3 coding sequence is TGTGCCAGCAGCAAAGCCCCGGGAGGGACTTACGAGCAGTACTTC. Its protein is CASSKAPGGTYEQYF.

The DNA for the CDR3 is TGCGCCAGCAGCTCCCAGGGGCCTGCAGGGAAGTCCTACGAGCAGTACTTC. Translated, it gives CASSSQGPAGKSYEQYF. V usage is TRBV4-1 and J usage is TRBJ2-7; D might be TRBD1 (6 bases). Germline CDR1 and CDR2: MGHRA and YSYEKL. Deletions cut 5 bases from V and 1 base from J, with 21 bases between. The CDR3 runs 17 residues.

This chain uses TRBV7-2 with TRBJ1-1, with D possibly TRBD1 on 6 matching bases. Germline assignment: CDR1 SGHTA and CDR2 FQGNSA. The CDR3 sequence is 17 residues long. V was clipped by 5 bases and J by 2 bases, with 21 bases between them. In DNA, the CDR3 is TGTGCCAGCAGCCCGAGGACAGCCGGGACCTTTAACACTGAAGCTTTCTTT. Its protein product is CASSPRTAGTFNTEAFF.

The rearrangement uses TRBV19 and TRBJ1-2; maybe TRBD1 (5 bases). The V end lost 5 bases, the J end lost 6 bases, and 13 bases lay between the germline ends. Germline V gene sequence: CDR1 LNHDA, CDR2 SQIVND (reference sequence). The CDR3 runs 13 residues. CDR3 in amino acids: CASSWGRSDGYTF. CDR3 sequence (DNA): TGTGCCAGTAGTTGGGGCAGGTCTGATGGCTACACCTTC.

This clone occurred once. The V gene is TRBV6-1, the J gene TRBJ2-7; 8 nucleotides line up with TRBD2. Germline V CDR1 and CDR2: MNHNS, SASEGT. The CDR3 contains 14 residues. V trimming: 4 bases; J trimming: 1 base; junction bases outside the gene matches: 3. In DNA form, the CDR3 reads TGTGCCAGCAGTGTTAAGCGGGAGTCCTACGAGCAGTACTTC. Its protein product is CASSVKRESYEQYF.

The chain combines TRBV7-9 with TRBJ2-1; D is uncertain. Germline CDR1 is SEHNR and CDR2 is FQNEAQ (reference sequence). V was pared by 1 base and J by 12 bases, with 10 bases between. The CDR3 covers 12 residues. The CDR3 DNA is TGTGCCAGCAGCTTAGAAGGTAGCCTGCAGTTCTTC. Its translation is CASSLEGSLQFF. Together with reference TRBV7-9 and TRBJ2-1, the CDR3 gives the full variable domain: DTGVSQNPRHKITKRGQNVTFRCDPISEHNRLYWYRQTLGQGPEFLTYFQNEAQLEKSRLLSDRFSAERPKGSFSTLEIQRTEQGDSAMYLCASSLEGSLQFFGPGTRLTVL.

This clone was recorded a few times. This rearrangement joins TRBV30 to TRBJ1-1, with a possible D match to TRBD1 (5 bases). CDR1 is GTSNPN and CDR2 is SVGIG in the germline V gene (reference sequence). This CDR3 comprises 13 residues. The ends were cut back, 1 base at V and 4 bases at J, with 10 bases in the middle. The CDR3 protein is CAWSGGTGTEAFF. In nucleotides, the CDR3 is TGTGCCTGGAGTGGTGGAACAGGCACTGAAGCTTTCTTT.

V gene TRBV5-4 combines with J gene TRBJ2-3; 11 bases fit TRBD2. This CDR3 has 17 residues. Trimming at V came to 4 bases and at J to 3 bases, leaving 10 bases not matched to a gene. Per the germline V gene, CDR1 is SGHNT and CDR2 is YYREEE (reference sequence). CDR3 sequence: CASSVIAGGPGTDTQYF. CDR3 nucleotide sequence: TGTGCCAGCAGCGTTATAGCGGGAGGGCCTGGGACAGATACGCAGTATTTT.

This chain connects TRBV10-3 to TRBJ2-5; a possible D gene is TRBD1 (8 bases). Trimming shortened V by 10 bases and J by 2 bases, and 20 bases separated the two germline ends. Per the germline V gene, CDR1 is ENHRY and CDR2 is SYGVKD. The CDR3 sequence is 15 residues long. CDR3 DNA: TGTGCCACCAGCAGCGGGACAGGCCTGCAAGAGACCCAGTACTTC. It encodes CATSSGTGLQETQYF.

The chain couples TRBV11-2 to TRBJ1-1; D unclear. Between the trimmed V and J ends, which lost 0 bases and 3 bases, there was a span of 8 bases. The CDR3 spans 14 residues. In germline, CDR1 is SGHAT, CDR2 FQNNGV. CDR3 in DNA: TGTGCCAGCAGCTTAGATTTCGGGGACACTGAAGCTTTCTTT. It codes for CASSLDFGDTEAFF.

V and J are TRBV19 and TRBJ2-7; 9 bases line up with TRBD1. Germline trimming cut 6 bases from V and 7 bases from J; bases unmatched to any gene: 13. The germline V gene has CDR1 LNHDA and CDR2 SQIVND (reference sequence). The length of the CDR3 is 15 residues. CDR3 bases: TGTGCCAGTAGCCCCATTCCGGGACAGGGAGGGGAGCAGTACTTC. The encoded protein is CASSPIPGQGGEQYF.

The chain carries TRBV5-1 and TRBJ2-1; D perhaps matches TRBD1 (6 bases). This CDR3 comprises 15 residues. The V end was cut by 4 bases, the J end by 0 bases, with 11 bases between. The germline CDR1 and CDR2 sequences are SGHRS and YFSETQ. The CDR3 spells CASSPDSSSYNEQFF. CDR3 DNA sequence: TGCGCCAGCAGCCCGGACAGTTCCTCCTACAATGAGCAGTTCTTC. The full variable domain, its missing parts supplied by reference TRBV5-1 and TRBJ2-1, is KAGVTQTPRYLIKTRGQQVTLSCSPISGHRSVSWYQQTPGQGLQFLFEYFSETQRNKGNFPGRFSGRQFSNSRSEMNVSTLELGDSALYLCASSPDSSSYNEQFFGPGTRLTVL.

This clone came up once. The V call is TRBV29-1, the J call TRBJ2-1; 9 bases fit TRBD1. The CDR3 spans 17 residues. Per germline, CDR1 SQVTM and CDR2 ANQGSEA. Unmatched junction bases numbered 12, after V lost 3 bases and J lost 3 bases. The CDR3 DNA reads as TGCAGCGTTGAGCGACCCTCCGGGACAGGGCGCTACAATGAGCAGTTCTTC. Translated, it gives CSVERPSGTGRYNEQFF.

This rearrangement joins TRBV19 to TRBJ1-2; 7 nucleotides agree with TRBD1. V lost 0 bases and J lost 8; bases outside the gene matches: 3. In germline, CDR1 is LNHDA, CDR2 SQIVND (reference sequence). This CDR3 has 13 residues. Here the CDR3 reads CASSIDPTGGYTF. For the CDR3, the DNA is TGTGCCAGTAGTATAGACCCGACAGGGGGCTACACCTTC.

The rearrangement links TRBV5-4 to TRBJ1-2; 7 nucleotides line up with TRBD1. V lost 4 bases and J lost 4; bases outside the gene matches: 7. The germline CDR1 and CDR2 sequences are SGHNT and YYREEE (reference sequence). This CDR3 has 14 residues. The CDR3 loop reads CASSPPGQTYGYTF. The CDR3 DNA reads TGTGCCAGCAGCCCACCGGGACAGACCTATGGCTACACCTTC. Variable domain in full (rest from reference TRBV5-4 and TRBJ1-2): ETGVTQSPTHLIKTRGQQVTLRCSSQSGHNTVSWYQQALGQGPQFIFQYYREEENGRGNFPPRFSGLQFPNYSSELNVNALELDDSALYLCASSPPGQTYGYTFGSGTRLTVV.

The chain has TRBV2 and TRBJ2-1, with 8 bases that match TRBD2. Germline CDR1 reads SNHLY; CDR2 reads FYNNEI. V was clipped by 5 bases and J by 2 bases; unmatched bases: 5. The CDR3 is made up of 15 amino acids. The CDR3 loop is CASSIRGLAYNEQFF. The CDR3 DNA reads as TGTGCCAGCAGTATCCGGGGACTAGCCTACAATGAGCAGTTCTTC.

The chain carries TRBV27 and TRBJ2-1; a weak D match, TRBD1 (7 bases). Between the trimmed V and J ends, which lost 3 bases and 4 bases, there was a span of 22 bases. The CDR3 covers 18 residues. Germline V gives CDR1 MNHEY, CDR2 SMNVEV (reference sequence). The DNA of the CDR3 is TGTGCCAGCAGTTTGAAATCCGGGGGACAGAGAATTTACAATGAGCAGTTCTTC. This sequence encodes CASSLKSGGQRIYNEQFF.

The V gene is TRBV6-6, the J gene TRBJ1-2, with TRBD1 matching 10 bases. Trimming cost V 0 bases and J 3 bases; bases outside gene matches: 4. The CDR3 contains 16 residues. Germline-derived CDR1 and CDR2 are MNHNY and SVGAGI (reference sequence). Here the CDR3 reads CASSYSQDRGDYGYTF. The CDR3 bases are TGTGCCAGCAGTTACTCCCAGGACAGGGGGGACTATGGCTACACCTTC.

This chain links TRBV6-5 with TRBJ2-7; a weak D match, TRBD1 (5 bases). V shed 2 bases and J shed 4 bases, with 12 bases lying between them. Germline V gives CDR1 MNHEY, CDR2 SVGAGI. The CDR3 has 14 amino acids. The CDR3 is CASSYGQGGYEQYF. The DNA of the CDR3 is TGTGCCAGCAGTTACGGGCAGGGTGGGTACGAGCAGTACTTC.

This rearrangement joins TRBV25-1 to TRBJ1-6, with 8 positions matching TRBD1. Germline-derived CDR1 and CDR2 are MGHDK and SYGVNS. The V gene end was trimmed by 3 bases and the J gene end by 13 bases; junction bases not matched to a gene: 14. The CDR3 contains 16 residues. Here the CDR3 reads CASSEPSGQGVGPLHF. The CDR3 DNA is TGTGCCAGCAGTGAGCCCTCAGGACAGGGTGTCGGGCCCCTCCACTTT.

CDR3 sequence (DNA): TGCAGCGCATGGCAGGCCCCTGGGCAGTACTTC. Translating it yields CSAWQAPGQYF. The V and J genes are TRBV29-1 and TRBJ2-5; D is uncertain. The CDR3 has 11 amino acids. Trimming cost V 7 bases and J 11 bases, with 17 bases left between them. Germline values: CDR1 SQVTM, CDR2 ANQGSEA. The full variable domain, in which reference TRBV29-1 and TRBJ2-5 provide the parts outside the CDR3, is SAVISQKPSRDICQRGTSLTIQCQVDSQVTMMFWYRQQPGQSLTLIATANQGSEATYESGFVIDKFPISRPNLTFSTLTVSNMSPEDSSIYLCSAWQAPGQYFGPGTRLLVL.

The V and J genes are TRBV5-6 and TRBJ1-1; unclear D gene. Trimming stripped 2 bases from V and 1 base from J, with 21 bases between. Germline assignment: CDR1 SGHDT and CDR2 YYEEEE. The CDR3 is made up of 18 amino acids. The CDR3 DNA is TGTGCCAGCAGCTTTTCCTCCTTCACCCCAACTCCGAACACTGAAGCTTTCTTT. This encodes CASSFSSFTPTPNTEAFF.

The genes are TRBV27 and TRBJ1-1, with D possibly being TRBD1 (5 bases). In germline, CDR1 is MNHEY, CDR2 SMNVEV (reference sequence). Trimming removed 3 bases at V and 1 base at J, with 6 bases between. This CDR3 spans 13 amino acids. The CDR3 protein is CASSLGGNTEAFF. CDR3 nucleotide sequence: TGTGCCAGCAGTTTGGGGGGGAACACTGAAGCTTTCTTT.